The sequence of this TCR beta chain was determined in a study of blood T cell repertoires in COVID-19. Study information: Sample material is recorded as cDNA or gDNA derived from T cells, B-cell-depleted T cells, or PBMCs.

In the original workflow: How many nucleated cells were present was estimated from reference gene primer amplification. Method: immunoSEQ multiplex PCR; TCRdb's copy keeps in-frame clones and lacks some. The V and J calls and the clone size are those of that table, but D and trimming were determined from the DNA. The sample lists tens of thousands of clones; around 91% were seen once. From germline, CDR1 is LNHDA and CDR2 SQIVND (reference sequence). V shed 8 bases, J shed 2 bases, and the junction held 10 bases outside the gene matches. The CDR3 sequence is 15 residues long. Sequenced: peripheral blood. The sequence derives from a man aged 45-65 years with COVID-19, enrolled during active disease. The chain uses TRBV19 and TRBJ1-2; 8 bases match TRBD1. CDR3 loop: CASRSGTGGNYGYTF. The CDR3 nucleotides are TGTGCCAGTCGATCCGGGACAGGCGGCAACTATGGCTACACCTTC.